This T cell receptor (beta chain) appears in the sequencing data of a study of CD8 T cells in ankylosing spondylitis. Study results and limitations: Several of the motif variants were reported before in synovial fluid and blood from reactive arthritis. Relatively rare in peripheral blood, disease-linked clones were also CD8+. Ankylosing spondylitis blood appeared to be characterized by a TCR beta motif of about 8 highly homologous variants. Clones linked to disease were reported to show significant enrichment in matched ankylosing spondylitis synovial fluid.

This CDR3 spans 12 amino acids. Germline V gene sequence: CDR1 MDHEN, CDR2 SYDVKM. V gave up 7 bases and J gave up 5 bases, with 9 bases separating them. MiXCR, applied by TCRdb to the 5' RACE reads, yields one record per CDR3 protein. The table includes around 890,000 distinct CDR3 sequences, 12% detected once. At least ten counts were recorded for this clonotype. Its target is unknown. The source is a male donor with ankylosing spondylitis. The rearrangement links TRBV28 to TRBJ2-1, with unresolved D. Sequenced sample: blood, either unsorted or a sorted T cell fraction (not recorded which). The CDR3 DNA is TGTGCCAGCACCATCTATGACAATGAGCAGTTCTTC. It is translated as CASTIYDNEQFF.